The next 30 T cell receptor beta chains were all read from a single sample in a study of blood T cells in healthy people across ages. For the second PCR, which ran for about 6 to 11 cycles, a sample-barcoded 5' primer and a J-beta primer mix were used. MiXCR was run by TCRdb on the 5' RACE reads, yielding one entry per CDR3 protein. This sample carries approximately 800,000 distinct CDR3 sequences, 58% of them seen once, and the ten largest clones take about 20%. Sequencing used blood. Receptors were obtained from a young man in good health.

This chain links TRBV20-1 with TRBJ2-4, with D perhaps assigned TRBD1 or TRBD2 (5 bases each). Per the germline V gene, CDR1 is DFQATT and CDR2 is SNEGSKA (reference sequence). The length of the CDR3 is 16 residues. Trimming left V 3 bases short and J 0 bases short, with 15 bases between. CDR3 protein: CSASGAADRAKNIQYF. The CDR3 nucleotides read TGCAGTGCTAGCGGGGCAGCGGACCGAGCCAAAAACATTCAGTACTTC.

The table lists this clonotype with a few counts. The V call is TRBV7-9, the J call TRBJ2-3; 7 bases agree with TRBD2. The J segment lost 8 bases and the V segment lost 4 bases, leaving 9 bases of the junction unmatched. The CDR3 is made up of 14 amino acids. CDR1 and CDR2 from the germline V gene are SEHNR and FQNEAQ (reference sequence). In DNA form, the CDR3 reads TGTGCCAGCAGCTCCCGAGCGCTAGCGGCTACGCAGTATTTT. Its translation is CASSSRALAATQYF.

V usage is TRBV30 and J usage is TRBJ2-7; the match to TRBD1 covers 7 bases. V was clipped by 5 bases and J by 3 bases; unmatched bases: 4. CDR1 is GTSNPN, CDR2 SVGIG, per germline (reference sequence). The CDR3 extends over 12 amino acids. CDR3 sequence reads: CAWLRDSYEQYF. The DNA of the CDR3 is TGTGCCTGGCTGAGGGACAGCTACGAGCAGTACTTC.

Here the CDR3 reads CASSFTGGGYTF. The CDR3 DNA reads TGTGCCAGCAGTTTTACGGGTGGGGGCTACACCTTC. The J gene is TRBJ1-2, the V gene TRBV12-3 or TRBV12-4; D ambiguous. This CDR3 has 12 residues. Trimming removed 3 bases from V and 8 bases from J, with 10 bases in between.

V and J are TRBV4-3 and TRBJ1-4; D may be TRBD1 (6 bases). Germline values: CDR1 LGHNA, CDR2 YSLEER. The CDR3 length is 15 residues. V lost 1 base and J 6 bases, leaving 12 bases between the germline ends. CDR3 region: CASSQGVNRDEKLFF. For the CDR3, the DNA is TGCGCCAGCAGCCAAGGTGTGAACAGGGATGAAAAACTGTTTTTT.

This rearrangement joins TRBV6-1 to TRBJ2-3; D is possibly TRBD2 (5 bases). The ends were cut back, 7 bases at V and 2 bases at J, with 22 bases in the middle. CDR1 is MNHNS, CDR2 SASEGT, per germline. This CDR3 comprises 17 residues. CDR3 amino acids: CASIRPSERTFTDTQYF. Written as DNA, the CDR3 is TGTGCCAGCATCCGTCCCTCTGAGCGGACTTTCACAGATACGCAGTATTTT.

This rearrangement joins TRBV7-9 to TRBJ2-5; TRBD1 is a possible D gene (6 bases). CDR3 length equals 17 residues. Germline CDR1 is SEHNR and CDR2 is FQNEAQ (reference sequence). The V gene lost 4 bases and the J gene lost 5 bases, with 23 bases spanning the gap. The CDR3 coding sequence is TGTGCCAGCAGCTCAGAGGGGGACGGTCCGCCGATTGAGACCCAGTACTTC. Translated: CASSSEGDGPPIETQYF.

The chain carries TRBV20-1 and TRBJ2-5, with 9 bases aligning to TRBD1. This CDR3 spans 15 amino acids. The germline CDR1 and CDR2 sequences are DFQATT and SNEGSKA (reference sequence). The V gene end was trimmed by 2 bases and the J gene end by 4 bases; junction bases not matched to a gene: 8. CDR3 DNA: TGCAGTGCTAGATCGGACAGGGGCTTAATAGAGACCCAGTACTTC. Amino acid sequence: CSARSDRGLIETQYF.

This clonotype came up many times. The V gene is TRBV10-1, the J gene TRBJ2-3, with a tentative D call TRBD2 (6 bases). The V end was cut by 5 bases, the J end by 5 bases, with 17 bases between. The CDR3 covers 15 residues. CDR1 and CDR2 from the germline V gene are WNHNN and SYGVQD (reference sequence). CDR3 protein: CASSPGLGSGDTQYF. Here the CDR3 DNA reads TGCGCCAGCAGTCCCGGGTTAGGTAGCGGAGATACGCAGTATTTT.

This clonotype was counted a single time. The gene calls are TRBV20-1 and TRBJ1-4, with D possibly TRBD1 on 6 matching bases. CDR3 size: 13 residues. V was trimmed by 5 bases and J by 8 bases, leaving 15 bases between them. The germline V gene has CDR1 DFQATT and CDR2 SNEGSKA (reference sequence). This CDR3 reads CSAPQGLGEKLFF. In nucleotides, the CDR3 is TGCAGTGCTCCACAGGGACTTGGAGAAAAACTGTTTTTT.

The gene calls are TRBV25-1 and TRBJ1-1; 7 bases agree with TRBD1. Germline V gene sequence: CDR1 MGHDK, CDR2 SYGVNS. After removal of 2 bases from V and 4 bases from J, the junction contained 7 bases not matched to a gene. There are 15 residues in the CDR3. The CDR3 DNA reads as TGTGCCAGCAGTGAACCAGACAGGGCCGGCACTGAAGCTTTCTTT. Residues: CASSEPDRAGTEAFF.

The CDR3 coding sequence is TGTGCCAGCAGCCAAGAACTCGGGACTAGCGGGATTCGGCAGTTCTTC. It is translated as CASSQELGTSGIRQFF. The chain carries TRBV3-1 and TRBJ2-1; 13 nucleotides line up with TRBD2. J was trimmed by 12 bases and V by 0 bases; bases with no gene match: 8. The CDR3 contains 16 residues. Germline V gene data show CDR1 as LGHDT and CDR2 as YNNKEL (reference sequence).

V is TRBV10-3 and J is TRBJ1-1; TRBD1 is a possible D gene (5 bases). The V end was cut by 3 bases, the J end by 2 bases, with 7 bases between. Germline lookup yields CDR1 ENHRY and CDR2 SYGVKD. The CDR3 runs to 13 residues. CDR3 region: CAISDRDNTEAFF. CDR3 nucleotides: TGTGCCATCAGTGACCGGGACAACACTGAAGCTTTCTTT.

This clonotype has more than one count but fewer than ten. The rearrangement links TRBV9 to TRBJ2-2, with 9 nucleotides matching TRBD1. V dropped 3 bases and J dropped 5; count of bases not matched to a gene: 5. Germline V CDR1 and CDR2: SGDLS, YYNGEE. There are 15 residues in the CDR3. CDR3 sequence reads: CASSGRQGVTGELFF. The CDR3 coding sequence is TGTGCCAGCAGCGGAAGACAGGGGGTAACCGGGGAGCTGTTTTTT.

V usage is TRBV20-1 and J usage is TRBJ1-2; D is perhaps TRBD1 (6 bases). From germline, CDR1 is DFQATT and CDR2 SNEGSKA (reference sequence). Trimming took off 0 bases at V and 4 bases at J, with 15 bases between the two ends. The CDR3 is 15 residues long. In DNA form, the CDR3 reads TGCAGTGCTAGAGACCCCGGACAGCCCCCCTATGGCTACACCTTC. This translates into CSARDPGQPPYGYTF.

For the CDR3, the DNA is TGCAGTGCAGCCATGGGACTACCTCGGGATGAGCAGTTCTTC. It codes for CSAAMGLPRDEQFF. This chain links TRBV20-1 with TRBJ2-1; TRBD2 matches 7 bases. This CDR3 has 14 residues. Looked up from germline, CDR1 is DFQATT and CDR2 is SNEGSKA (reference sequence). V shed 6 bases and J 8 bases; nucleotides not matched to a gene: 13.

The chain joins TRBV20-1 to TRBJ2-7; 7 bases map to TRBD2. V lost 6 bases, J lost 2 bases, and 7 bases stayed unmatched. Germline CDR1 reads DFQATT; CDR2 reads SNEGSKA (reference sequence). The CDR3 has 13 residues. CDR3 protein: CSAAPGRTYEQYF. CDR3 bases: TGCAGTGCCGCTCCCGGGAGGACCTACGAGCAGTACTTC.

This sequence joins TRBV20-1 and TRBJ2-7; TRBD2 is a possible D gene (5 bases). V was pared by 2 bases and J by 2 bases, with 13 bases between. The CDR3 is made up of 14 amino acids. The germline V gene encodes CDR1 DFQATT and CDR2 SNEGSKA (reference sequence). The CDR3 is CSARPASSPYEQYF. CDR3 DNA: TGCAGTGCTAGACCGGCTAGCAGCCCCTACGAGCAGTACTTC.

The V gene is TRBV4-3, the J gene TRBJ2-7; no clear D. Germline CDR1 LGHNA, CDR2 YSLEER. CDR3 size: 14 residues. Trimming left V 0 bases short and J 0 bases short, with 6 bases between. The CDR3 nucleotides read TGCGCCAGCAGCCAAGACCAGAGCTCCTACGAGCAGTACTTC. Translating gives CASSQDQSSYEQYF.

This rearrangement joins TRBV3-1 to TRBJ2-5; 9 bases are a match to TRBD1. Germline-derived CDR1 and CDR2 are LGHDT and YNNKEL (reference sequence). The CDR3 loop spans 16 amino acids. V lost 3 bases and J lost 1; bases outside the gene matches: 6. CDR3 DNA: TGTGCCAGCAGCCAGAGGACAGGGGCGACCCAAGAGACCCAGTACTTC. Protein product: CASSQRTGATQETQYF.

The chain has TRBV3-1 and TRBJ1-5; 8 bases map to TRBD1. Germline V lookup: CDR1 LGHDT, CDR2 YNNKEL (reference sequence). After removal of 3 bases from V and 5 bases from J, the junction contained 3 bases not matched to a gene. CDR3 length: 14 residues. This chain's CDR3 is CASSHAGGDQPQHF. CDR3 nucleotides: TGTGCCAGCAGCCATGCAGGGGGCGATCAGCCCCAGCATTTT.

The table lists this clonotype with a few counts. The V and J genes are TRBV10-3 and TRBJ2-7; possibly TRBD1 for D (5 bases). The CDR3 runs 14 residues. Germline V lookup: CDR1 ENHRY, CDR2 SYGVKD. V was shortened by 7 bases and J by 2 bases, with 15 bases between the two germline ends. CDR3 residues: CAITNRTLAYEQYF. The CDR3 nucleotides read TGTGCCATCACTAACCGGACATTGGCCTACGAGCAGTACTTC.

Turning to this clonotype: An end of the junction differs from the germline gene, which may be a read error. J is TRBJ2-1 and V is TRBV6-6, with TRBD2 as a possible D gene (6 bases). Germline CDR1 MNHNY, CDR2 SVGAGI (reference sequence). CDR3 length: 15 amino acids. CDR3 sequence (DNA): TGTGCCAGCAGTTACTACTCGGGGGTCTACACTGAGCAGTTCTTC. It translates to CASSYYSGVYTEQFF.

The CDR3 spells CSVAEFQSPNYGYTF. As DNA, the CDR3 is TGCAGCGTTGCAGAATTCCAGTCTCCGAACTATGGCTACACCTTC. The chain recombines TRBV29-1 with TRBJ1-2; the D is unclear. The CDR3 loop spans 15 amino acids. V was trimmed by 4 bases and J by 2 bases, leaving 17 bases between them. The germline V gene has CDR1 SQVTM and CDR2 ANQGSEA.

This clonotype occurred a few times. The chain carries TRBV7-2 and TRBJ2-4; 8 nucleotides line up with TRBD1. Germline loops: CDR1 SGHTA, CDR2 FQGNSA. This CDR3 is built from 15 residues. V shed 5 bases, J shed 8 bases, and the junction held 11 bases outside the gene matches. The DNA of the CDR3 is TGTGCCAGCAGCCAGGGGACAGGAGGTCAGGACATTCAGTACTTC. The encoded protein is CASSQGTGGQDIQYF.

This chain uses TRBV29-1 with TRBJ2-1, with D hard to call. The DNA matches TRBJ2-7 better at its end, which makes the J call doubtful. From germline, CDR1 is SQVTM and CDR2 ANQGSEA. This CDR3 region has 11 residues. Here the CDR3 DNA reads TGCAGCGTTGGGGAATACAATGAGCAGTACTTC. It encodes CSVGEYNEQYF.

The chain joins TRBV29-1 to TRBJ2-4; 9 positions match TRBD1. V lost 3 bases to trimming and J lost 8 bases; unmatched junction nucleotides: 8. This CDR3 comprises 14 residues. CDR1 is SQVTM and CDR2 is ANQGSEA in the germline V gene. The chain's CDR3 is CSVEGTGPVDIQYF. DNA of the CDR3: TGCAGCGTTGAGGGGACAGGGCCTGTAGACATTCAGTACTTC.

The V call is TRBV20-1, the J call TRBJ2-7; 9 positions agree with TRBD2. Gene TRBJ2-5 matches the end of the DNA better, so the J call may be wrong. CDR3 size: 14 residues. Germline V gene lookup returns CDR1 DFQATT and CDR2 SNEGSKA (reference sequence). This chain's CDR3 is CSAVSSGVQETQYF. The CDR3 coding sequence is TGCAGTGCTGTTTCTAGCGGGGTTCAAGAGACCCAGTACTTC.

The chain has TRBV7-4 and TRBJ2-1; D is unclear. This CDR3 spans 12 amino acids. Per germline, CDR1 SGHVT and CDR2 SQSDAQ. Trimming shortened V by 2 bases and J by 8 bases, and 7 bases separated the two germline ends. CDR3: CASSLSYHEQFF. Here the CDR3 DNA reads TGTGCCAGCAGCTTATCGTACCATGAGCAGTTCTTC.

Comment on this clonotype: A much more abundant neighbour one base away suggests this may be a read error. V gene TRBV6-2 or TRBV6-3 combines with J gene TRBJ2-3; D is undetermined. The CDR3 is 15 residues long. Germline V gene lookup returns CDR1 MNHEY and CDR2 SVGEGT. The CDR3 region is CASSYSLIFTDMQYF. CDR3 coding DNA: TGTGCCAGCAGTTATAGTCTTATCTTCACAGATATGCAGTATTTT.